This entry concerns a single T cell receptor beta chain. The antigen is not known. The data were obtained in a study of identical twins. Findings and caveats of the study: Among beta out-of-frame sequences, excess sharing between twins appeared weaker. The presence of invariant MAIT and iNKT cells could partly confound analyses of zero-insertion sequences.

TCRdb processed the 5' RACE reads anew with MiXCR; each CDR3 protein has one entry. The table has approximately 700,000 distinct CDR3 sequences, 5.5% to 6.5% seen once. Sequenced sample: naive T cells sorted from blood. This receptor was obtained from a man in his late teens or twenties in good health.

This chain's CDR3 is CASSLDRGRVWQFF. The CDR3 DNA is TGTGCCAGCAGTTTGGACAGGGGGCGGGTGTGGCAGTTCTTC. The chain is built from TRBV6-5 and TRBJ2-1; 11 bases line up with TRBD1. From germline, CDR1 is MNHEY and CDR2 SVGAGI. The CDR3 sequence is 14 residues long. Trimming cost V 4 bases and J 12 bases; bases outside gene matches: 8.